Below, one TCR beta chain is given with its context. Its target antigen remains unknown. The CDR3 runs 15 residues from the cysteine to the phenylalanine. DNA is not on record. CDR1 and CDR2 were assigned from the germline V gene (reference sequence) as PRHDT and FYEKMQ. Libraries were constructed by 5' RACE. For each TCR library, approximately 3,700 ng of total RNA was used. cDNA was synthesized with SMARTScribe reverse transcriptase in eight separate reactions per sample. During cDNA synthesis, unique molecular identifiers containing a 6-nucleotide sample barcode were introduced by template switching. TCRalpha and TCRbeta cDNA was amplified in two nested PCRs of around 15 and 9 cycles, and bead purification was carried out after each PCR. Before amplification, cDNA was treated with uracil DNA-glycosylase and purified using the QIAquick PCR purification kit. The second PCR added Illumina TruSeq-compatible adapters along with sample-specific barcodes. Library quality and concentration were assessed using TapeStation and Qubit, and roughly 5 ng of each library was pooled. Sequencing of the pooled libraries was done on an Illumina HiSeq2500 single-index Rapid Run using custom sequencing primers and 2 x 100 bp reads. On the authors' methods: PCR and sequencing errors were corrected by UMI-based consensus assembly using MiGEC version 1.2.6. MiXCR version 2.1.1 was used for V(D)J alignment, clonotype assembly and CDR3 extraction. To normalise gene usage, clonotype sharing and MAIT/NKT TCR abundance, the analysis used the top 1000, 10 000 and 20 000 clonotypes per sample. Diversity was computed as the inverse Simpson index with the vegan R package after downsampling to 27 000 UMIs. Paired Mann-Whitney U tests were applied to discordant twin pairs, and Benjamini-Hochberg correction was used for multiple testing. Based on TCRdb reprocessing of the reads, there is one entry per CDR3 protein sequence, and DNA is missing. In this record, the V and J calls reflect TCRdb's handling and not the investigators' own analysis. This sample's table has entries for approximately 400,000 distinct CDR3 sequences. The ten largest account for 2% to 3% of the sample.

This sample is part of a study of monozygotic twins with inflammatory bowel disease (dated by TCRdb to about 2019). Study-level background: The complete study included 30 or so monozygotic twin pairs: 19 IBD-discordant Danish pairs and nine German pairs, of which four were IBD-concordant and five were IBD-discordant. Disease-associated traits were sought mainly through comparisons between IBD patients and their genetically identical healthy co-twins within discordant pairs. Each individual had, on average, about 151 000 unique TCRalpha sequences and 181 000 unique TCRbeta sequences available for analysis.

General conclusions and limits of the study: Repertoire similarity did not differ between concordant and discordant twins, which could be due to limited statistical power. No single strong signal or clonotype linked to IBD turned up in the results, so the idea that one exists was not supported. Compared with healthy twins, IBD patients shared fewer clonotypes with other individuals, and the difference was most pronounced in patients with signs of disease activity. Differing immunosuppressive treatments among patients may have added background noise and inter-individual variability to the repertoires. TCRbeta repertoire diversity, by inverse Simpson index, was decreased in IBD patients compared with their healthy co-twins. Different T cell subtypes could not be distinguished in the analysis.

From each donor, a 2.5 ml peripheral blood sample was drawn into PAXgene tubes and stored at -80 degrees C. Without T cell sorting, total RNA was isolated from whole blood using the PAXgene blood miRNA kit on an automated QIAcube. Peripheral blood from monozygotic twin pairs who were concordant or discordant for inflammatory bowel disease underwent deep TCRalpha and TCRbeta repertoire profiling using unique molecular barcoding. For every twin pair, smoking habits were documented, and each individual was categorised as a current, former or never smoker. Rearrangement joined TRBV13 to TRBJ2-5. Sequenced: blood. The TCR was taken from a human donor with ulcerative colitis or Crohn's disease, or a healthy co-twin of an affected twin (not recorded which). The CDR3 protein: CASSLGLVGRETQYF.